The source of this T cell receptor beta chain is a study of OX40 agonist ivuxolimab in advanced cancers. Study at large: Ivuxolimab, which patients received intravenously every 2 weeks, was dosed at 0.01 to 10 mg/kg.

Clones were read by immunoSEQ multiplex PCR, and TCRdb kept only the in-frame ones, dropping some. This table has around 69,000 clones, 88% appearing once. V was clipped by 4 bases and J by 0 bases, with 10 bases between them. This CDR3 has 15 amino acids. Germline CDR1 and CDR2: SGHTA and FQGNSA. This clone showed up just once. The receptor was derived from an adult with an advanced solid tumor such as melanoma, head and neck, liver or kidney cancer. Here the sequenced sample was CD4+ or CD8+ T cells sorted from blood, taken in a trial of the OX40 agonist ivuxolimab. The chain couples TRBV7-2 to TRBJ1-3; no clear D. The CDR3 bases are TGTGCCAGCAGCTCCTACGGTACCTCTGGAAACACCATATATTTT. Its translation is CASSSYGTSGNTIYF.